Below are 28 T cell receptor beta chains sequenced from a single sample in a study of blood T cells in healthy people across ages. Then a second PCR, running about 6 to 12 cycles, was carried out with a sample-barcoded 5' primer and a J-beta primer mix. Each CDR3 protein gets one entry after TCRdb re-called the 5' RACE reads with MiXCR. Of 1.5 million to 2 million distinct CDR3 sequences listed, around half are singletons. Sample: blood. The receptors here all came from a middle-aged woman in good health.

The gene calls are TRBV25-1 and TRBJ2-5; D unclear. Trimming pared 2 bases from V and 5 bases from J, leaving 18 bases between. Germline CDR1 and CDR2: MGHDK and SYGVNS. The CDR3 consists of 16 residues. The CDR3 DNA follows: TGTGCCAGCAGTGAAGTCCTGGCAACCCTAGGGGAGACCCAGTACTTC. Its protein product is CASSEVLATLGETQYF.

The chain carries TRBV6-2 or TRBV6-3 and TRBJ2-1, with TRBD2 identical over 12 bases. This CDR3 spans 15 amino acids. Trimming took 7 bases from V and 4 from J; bases not matched to a gene: 5. Germline values: CDR1 MNHEY, CDR2 SVGEGT. As DNA, the CDR3 is TGTGCCAGCAAACTAGCGGGGGGCGAGTACAATGAGCAGTTCTTC. Amino acid sequence: CASKLAGGEYNEQFF.

The rearrangement uses TRBV29-1 and TRBJ1-2; D is unresolved. CDR1 SQVTM and CDR2 ANQGSEA come from the germline V gene. There are 12 residues in the CDR3. V lost 7 bases and J 1 base, leaving 10 bases between the germline ends. The CDR3 sequence is CSAIIDNYGYTF. The CDR3 DNA is TGCAGCGCCATCATAGATAACTATGGCTACACCTTC. Filled out from reference TRBV29-1 and TRBJ1-2, the complete variable domain reads SAVISQKPSRDICQRGTSLTIQCQVDSQVTMMFWYRQQPGQSLTLIATANQGSEATYESGFVIDKFPISRPNLTFSTLTVSNMSPEDSSIYLCSAIIDNYGYTFGSGTRLTVV.

The rearrangement joins TRBV12-3 or TRBV12-4 to TRBJ2-1, with 9 bases lining up with TRBD2. The CDR3 is 15 amino acids. V dropped 6 bases and J dropped 5; count of bases not matched to a gene: 8. The CDR3 region is CASRDLAGLHNEQFF. DNA for the CDR3: TGTGCCAGCAGGGACCTAGCGGGGCTTCACAATGAGCAGTTCTTC.

The gene calls are TRBV5-1 and TRBJ1-4; the D is unclear. V was cut by 5 bases and J by 7 bases, with 12 bases left in between. CDR3 size: 13 residues. From germline, CDR1 is SGHRS and CDR2 YFSETQ. CDR3 region: CASRRARGEKLFF. CDR3 in DNA: TGCGCCAGCAGAAGGGCCAGAGGTGAAAAACTGTTTTTT. Looking up the rest from reference TRBV5-1 and TRBJ1-4 gives the full variable domain: KAGVTQTPRYLIKTRGQQVTLSCSPISGHRSVSWYQQTPGQGLQFLFEYFSETQRNKGNFPGRFSGRQFSNSRSEMNVSTLELGDSALYLCASRRARGEKLFFGSGTQLSVL.

The chain links TRBV2 to TRBJ2-5; TRBD2 agrees at 9 bases. CDR3 length equals 16 residues. Germline CDR1 reads SNHLY; CDR2 reads FYNNEI. V lost 6 bases and J lost 3; bases outside the gene matches: 11. The DNA for the CDR3 is TGTGCCAGCAGGAGGGCTAGCGGGACTCTAAAAGAGACCCAGTACTTC. As protein: CASRRASGTLKETQYF. Complete variable domain (other parts from reference TRBV2 and TRBJ2-5): EPEVTQTPSHQVTQMGQEVILRCVPISNHLYFYWYRQILGQKVEFLVSFYNNEISEKSEIFDDQFSVERPDGSNFTLKIRSTKLEDSAMYFCASRRASGTLKETQYFGPGTRLLVL.

This clonotype was detected only a few times. The chain links TRBV10-3 to TRBJ2-7, with 9 bases lining up with TRBD2. Looked up from germline, CDR1 is ENHRY and CDR2 is SYGVKD. CDR3 length equals 19 residues. Losses at the gene ends were 1 base for V and 0 bases for J; bases not matched to a gene: 13. The CDR3 DNA reads as TGTGCCATCAGTGAGTACCGCTCTAGCGGGGCGGCGAGCTCCTACGAGCAGTACTTC. Residues: CAISEYRSSGAASSYEQYF.

The J gene is TRBJ2-3, the V gene TRBV6-1; TRBD1 aligns across 10 bases. The V gene's germline CDR1 is MNHNS and CDR2 SASEGT. This CDR3 has 18 amino acids. V lost 7 bases, J lost 2 bases, and 15 bases stayed unmatched. CDR3: CASIDRLTGTGDTDTQYF. The DNA of the CDR3 is TGTGCCAGCATAGATCGTTTAACCGGGACAGGGGACACAGATACGCAGTATTTT.

This clonotype has a handful of counts. The chain carries TRBV20-1 and TRBJ2-1; the match to TRBD1 covers 9 bases. In germline, CDR1 is DFQATT, CDR2 SNEGSKA (reference sequence). Trimming at V came to 5 bases and at J to 4 bases, leaving 9 bases not matched to a gene. This CDR3 is 15 amino acids long. Here the CDR3 reads CSAARDRAAYNEQFF. For the CDR3, the DNA is TGCAGTGCTGCGAGGGACAGGGCAGCTTACAATGAGCAGTTCTTC.

The chain joins TRBV2 to TRBJ2-1; TRBD2 matches 10 bases. The CDR3 sequence is 14 residues long. The germline CDR1 and CDR2 sequences are SNHLY and FYNNEI. The ends lost 4 bases at V and 6 bases at J; junction bases unmatched: 3. The CDR3 DNA reads as TGTGCCAGCAGTGTTAGCGGGGGGACCAATGAGCAGTTCTTC. Its translation: CASSVSGGTNEQFF.

The chain employs TRBV29-1 and TRBJ1-5; perhaps TRBD1 as D (5 bases). Germline V gene sequence: CDR1 SQVTM, CDR2 ANQGSEA. With 7 bases removed from V and 4 bases from J, the gap between germline ends came to 17 bases. The CDR3 contains 14 residues. Written as DNA, the CDR3 is TGCAGCGCCTCCCTTGGGGGGGAAAATCAGCCCCAGCATTTT. Protein sequence: CSASLGGENQPQHF.

The chain combines TRBV13 with TRBJ2-5; maybe TRBD1 (6 bases). Trimming left V 4 bases short and J 3 bases short, with 12 bases between. The germline V gene has CDR1 PRHDT and CDR2 FYEKMQ (reference sequence). This CDR3 spans 14 amino acids. The CDR3 loop is CASSSPWDKETQYF. CDR3 in DNA: TGTGCCAGCAGCTCCCCCTGGGACAAAGAGACCCAGTACTTC.

The J gene is TRBJ2-1, the V gene TRBV7-2; D is perhaps TRBD1 or TRBD2 (5 bases each). From germline, CDR1 is SGHTA and CDR2 FQGNSA. V lost 6 bases, J lost 7 bases, and 25 bases lay in between. The CDR3 length is 17 residues. CDR3 DNA: TGTGCCAGCAGTCCTGAGGGTGGGGTCCCCTGGGGGAATGAGCAGTTCTTC. Its protein is CASSPEGGVPWGNEQFF.

This clonotype was observed a handful of times. The rearrangement uses TRBV10-3 and TRBJ2-7; 9 bases are a match to TRBD2. V was pared by 8 bases and J by 0 bases, with 8 bases of the junction left unmatched. CDR3 length: 15 amino acids. CDR1 is ENHRY, CDR2 SYGVKD, per germline. The CDR3 loop is CAIRRGGIASYEQYF. The CDR3 nucleotides read TGTGCCATCCGGCGGGGGGGGATAGCCTCCTACGAGCAGTACTTC.

This clonotype was picked up a small number of times. This chain joins TRBV6-2 or TRBV6-3 and TRBJ2-7; the D gene is possibly TRBD1 (6 bases). The DNA end is more similar to TRBJ2-5, so the J call may be wrong. The CDR3 contains 13 residues. Germline-derived CDR1 and CDR2 are MNHEY and SVGEGT. The CDR3 is CASRADRRETQYF. DNA of the CDR3: TGTGCCAGCAGGGCCGACAGGCGGGAGACCCAGTACTTC.

Note on this clonotype: The junction shows a germline mismatch at one end, possibly a read error. This chain joins TRBV7-9 and TRBJ2-1, with D possibly called TRBD1 or TRBD2 (5 bases each). Germline V gene lookup returns CDR1 SEHNR and CDR2 FQNEAQ (reference sequence). The CDR3 covers 14 residues. The CDR3 DNA sequence: TGCGCCAGCAAGGGACCAACTTCGTTCAATGAGCAGTTCTTC. This codes for CASKGPTSFNEQFF.

This clonotype has a single count. The junction shows a germline mismatch at one end, possibly a read error. The gene calls are TRBV4-2 and TRBJ2-3; the match to TRBD2 covers 8 bases. The length of the CDR3 is 17 residues. Germline CDR1 is LGHNA and CDR2 is YNFKEQ. The CDR3 nucleotides read TGTGCCAGCAGCCAAGATCCCCTGGCGGGGGGTACAGCTACGCAGTATTTT. The encoded protein is CASSQDPLAGGTATQYF.

CDR3 sequence: CASSRDRDFNYGYTF. As DNA, the CDR3 is TGTGCCAGTAGTAGGGACAGGGACTTCAACTATGGCTACACCTTC. The V call is TRBV19, the J call TRBJ1-2; TRBD1 matches at 9 bases. The germline V gene encodes CDR1 LNHDA and CDR2 SQIVND (reference sequence). V shed 4 bases and J 2 bases; nucleotides not matched to a gene: 5. The CDR3 covers 15 residues.

There are a few counts of this clonotype. V usage is TRBV7-2 and J usage is TRBJ1-6; D ambiguous. The CDR3 consists of 15 residues. The germline V and J ends were trimmed by 3 bases and 1 base, with 7 bases remaining between them. Germline values: CDR1 SGHTA, CDR2 FQGNSA. This chain's CDR3 is CASSFPRSYNSPLHF. The CDR3 DNA follows: TGTGCCAGCAGCTTCCCGAGGTCCTATAATTCACCCCTCCACTTT.

The chain combines TRBV7-2 with TRBJ2-3; TRBD2 might be the D (5 bases). The CDR3 contains 18 residues. Trimming cost V 7 bases and J 5 bases, with 28 bases left between them. CDR1 is SGHTA, CDR2 FQGNSA, per germline. CDR3: CASILKPLAIMGRDTQYF. The CDR3 region has the DNA TGTGCCAGCATCTTGAAGCCCCTAGCTATCATGGGTAGAGATACGCAGTATTTT.

The V and J genes are TRBV28 and TRBJ2-5, with TRBD2 identical over 12 bases. Germline trimming cut 10 bases from V and 11 bases from J; bases unmatched to any gene: 14. This CDR3 is 14 amino acids long. Looked up from germline, CDR1 is MDHEN and CDR2 is SYDVKM. CDR3 amino acids: CATRLAGEYNEQYF. The CDR3 nucleotides read TGTGCCACCCGACTAGCGGGGGAGTACAATGAGCAGTACTTC.

In this sample, this clonotype turned up once. CDR3 bases: TGTGCCAGCAGTTCGGACTCAGGGAACACTGAAGCTTTCTTT. This encodes CASSSDSGNTEAFF. J is TRBJ1-1 and V is TRBV12-3 or TRBV12-4; D call uncertain. V dropped 4 bases and J dropped 1 base, with 10 bases sitting between them. The CDR3 spans 14 residues.

This clonotype came up a few times. The rearrangement links TRBV7-9 to TRBJ2-5; D possibly matches TRBD1 or TRBD2 (5 bases each). CDR3 length: 16 amino acids. V lost 6 bases and J lost 2, with 19 bases in between. Germline values: CDR1 SEHNR, CDR2 FQNEAQ (reference sequence). CDR3 nucleotides: TGTGCCAGCAGTTCTGACGCAGGGACGAGGCAAGAGACCCAGTACTTC. Its translation is CASSSDAGTRQETQYF. The whole variable domain, filled in from reference TRBV7-9 and TRBJ2-5, reads DTGVSQNPRHKITKRGQNVTFRCDPISEHNRLYWYRQTLGQGPEFLTYFQNEAQLEKSRLLSDRFSAERPKGSFSTLEIQRTEQGDSAMYLCASSSDAGTRQETQYFGPGTRLLVL.

This chain links TRBV9 with TRBJ2-5; D not certain. With the DNA end fitting TRBJ2-7 better, the J assignment may be wrong. Germline V gene data show CDR1 as SGDLS and CDR2 as YYNGEE. This CDR3 region has 15 residues. This CDR3 reads CASSVGADLLSEQYF. In DNA, the CDR3 is TGTGCCAGCAGCGTAGGGGCAGATCTACTAAGCGAGCAGTACTTC.

V and J are TRBV4-1 and TRBJ2-5; 7 bases map to TRBD2. Germline V CDR1 and CDR2: MGHRA, YSYEKL. The CDR3 covers 15 residues. V lost 1 base to trimming and J lost 11 bases; unmatched junction nucleotides: 13. The CDR3 is CASSQVTGGRDEQYF. CDR3 sequence (DNA): TGCGCCAGCAGCCAAGTAACGGGGGGACGGGATGAGCAGTACTTC.

The chain carries TRBV4-2 and TRBJ1-4; 8 bases map to TRBD1. CDR1 and CDR2 (germline): LGHNA, YNFKEQ. The CDR3 is 15 residues long. Unmatched junction bases numbered 6, after V lost 3 bases and J lost 6 bases. The CDR3 DNA is TGTGCCAGCAGCCAGGACGACAGGGGTTATGAAAAACTGTTTTTT. The encoded protein is CASSQDDRGYEKLFF.

This clonotype was observed a few times. The V and J genes are TRBV5-1 and TRBJ2-3; D is ambiguous. CDR1 SGHRS and CDR2 YFSETQ come from the germline V gene. The CDR3 is made up of 14 amino acids. Trimming shortened V by 0 bases and J by 6 bases, and 11 bases separated the two germline ends. As DNA, the CDR3 is TGCGCCAGCAGCTTGGGCCATACAATGGATACGCAGTATTTT. Its protein product is CASSLGHTMDTQYF. The variable domain in full, with the rest retrieved from reference TRBV5-1 and TRBJ2-3, is KAGVTQTPRYLIKTRGQQVTLSCSPISGHRSVSWYQQTPGQGLQFLFEYFSETQRNKGNFPGRFSGRQFSNSRSEMNVSTLELGDSALYLCASSLGHTMDTQYFGPGTRLTVL.

The chain recombines TRBV7-2 with TRBJ1-4; 8 bases map to TRBD1. V shed 5 bases and J 4 bases; nucleotides not matched to a gene: 6. The CDR3 covers 15 residues. In germline, CDR1 is SGHTA, CDR2 FQGNSA. The CDR3 nucleotides read TGTGCCAGCAGCGTTCGGGGACAGGATAATGAAAAACTGTTTTTT. It yields the protein CASSVRGQDNEKLFF.